This T cell receptor beta chain was recovered during a study of blood T cells in healthy people across ages. Through a sample-barcoded 5' primer and a J-beta primer mix, a second PCR was run for about 7 to 12 cycles. TCRdb re-called the 5' RACE reads through MiXCR, storing one row per CDR3 protein. There are about 940,000 distinct CDR3 sequences in the sample; about 44% occur only once, and roughly an eighth lies in the top ten. V lost 0 bases, J lost 3 bases, and 19 bases lay in between. The CDR3 has 18 amino acids. Germline V gene lookup returns CDR1 LGHNA and CDR2 YSLEER. The TCR comes from a man aged 30-40 years in good health. Sequencing used blood. The chain joins TRBV4-3 to TRBJ2-3; D perhaps matches TRBD1 (5 bases). The CDR3 coding sequence is TGCGCCAGCAGCCAAGAACCGCAGGGTTTTAAGGGGACAGATACGCAGTATTTT. It yields the protein CASSQEPQGFKGTDTQYF.